A single sample gave rise to the 32 T cell receptor beta chains below, sequenced in a study of cytomegalovirus exposure and HLA in healthy donors (dated by TCRdb to the late 2010s). Libraries were made using the immunoSEQ multiplex PCR assay. For the multiplex PCR, a mixture combining 60 forward primers for TCR Vbeta segments and 13 reverse primers for TCR Jbeta segments was used. The table was pulled from immuneACCESS by TCRdb, which kept in-frame rearrangements only. Such tables lose some clones; where checked, under half of the loss comes from unresolved V genes, and the rest has no known cause. The sample has around 190,000 clones on record, 65% to 85% of them singletons. The ten most abundant clones make up around 2.6% of the sample. Specimen: PBMCs. These receptors were taken from a female donor in good health and CMV-seronegative.

The V and J genes are TRBV19 and TRBJ2-3; TRBD2 is a possible D gene (6 bases). Trimming pared 2 bases from V and 7 bases from J, leaving 16 bases between. From germline, CDR1 is LNHDA and CDR2 SQIVND (reference sequence). The CDR3 runs to 15 residues. CDR3 sequence (DNA): TGTGCCAGTAGTATACGGGACTTAGATACAAATACGCAGTATTTT. Translation gives CASSIRDLDTNTQYF.

The chain couples TRBV6-6 to TRBJ1-4; D is uncertain. CDR3 length equals 15 residues. Trimming cost V 3 bases and J 5 bases, with 13 bases left between them. CDR1 and CDR2 from the germline V gene are MNHNY and SVGAGI (reference sequence). The CDR3 bases are TGTGCCAGCAGTTATACCGGGATACCAAATGAAAAACTGTTTTTT. Amino acid sequence: CASSYTGIPNEKLFF.

This chain joins TRBV28 and TRBJ1-4, with a possible D match to TRBD1 (5 bases). V dropped 5 bases and J dropped 4 bases, with 11 bases sitting between them. Per germline, CDR1 MDHEN and CDR2 SYDVKM. The CDR3 has 14 residues. CDR3 nucleotides: TGTGCCAGCAGTCGGACAAGTATTAATGAAAAACTGTTTTTT. As protein: CASSRTSINEKLFF.

The chain recombines TRBV5-4 with TRBJ2-6, with D maybe TRBD2 (7 bases). The V end was cut by 2 bases, the J end by 0 bases, with 15 bases between. This CDR3 is built from 18 residues. CDR1 is SGHNT, CDR2 YYREEE, per germline (reference sequence). The CDR3 protein is CASSLGGGPISGANVLTF. CDR3 coding DNA: TGTGCCAGCAGCTTAGGCGGGGGCCCTATCTCTGGGGCCAACGTCCTGACTTTC.

The gene calls are TRBV6-1 and TRBJ1-5, with 7 nucleotides matching TRBD1. V lost 6 bases to trimming and J lost 2 bases; unmatched junction nucleotides: 7. CDR1 and CDR2 (germline): MNHNS, SASEGT. The CDR3 consists of 15 residues. The CDR3 spells CASSPQTGRNQPQHF. CDR3 in DNA: TGTGCCAGCAGCCCCCAGACAGGGCGCAATCAGCCCCAGCATTTT.

This clone was recorded only once. The chain recombines TRBV9 with TRBJ1-2, with 10 bases aligning to TRBD1. This CDR3 region has 13 residues. With V trimmed by 4 bases and J by 8 bases, 5 bases remained unmatched. In germline, CDR1 is SGDLS, CDR2 YYNGEE. The chain's CDR3 is CASSPTGGWGYTF. The CDR3 DNA is TGTGCCAGCAGCCCGACAGGGGGCTGGGGCTACACCTTC.

The chain couples TRBV18 to TRBJ1-4; no clear D gene. From germline, CDR1 is KGHSH and CDR2 LQKENI. This CDR3 comprises 12 residues. V lost 5 bases and J 12 bases, leaving 13 bases between the germline ends. Here the CDR3 reads CASSKTRVELFF. The CDR3 coding sequence is TGTGCCAGCTCAAAAACGAGGGTGGAACTGTTTTTT.

The chain carries TRBV7-2 and TRBJ2-1, with TRBD2 matching over 10 bases. J was trimmed by 3 bases and V by 5 bases; bases with no gene match: 4. Per the germline V gene, CDR1 is SGHTA and CDR2 is FQGNSA. CDR3 size: 15 residues. The CDR3 sequence: CASSRLAGGYNEQFF. The CDR3 coding sequence is TGTGCCAGCAGCCGTTTAGCGGGGGGCTACAATGAGCAGTTCTTC.

In its sample, this clone was seen a few times. The rearrangement links TRBV9 to TRBJ2-7; a possible D gene is TRBD2 (6 bases). Trimming took off 4 bases at V and 0 bases at J, with 11 bases between the two ends. The V gene's germline CDR1 is SGDLS and CDR2 YYNGEE. This CDR3 is 14 amino acids long. CDR3 sequence reads: CASSPMGGSYEQYF. The CDR3 nucleotides read TGTGCCAGCAGCCCGATGGGGGGCTCCTACGAGCAGTACTTC.

This clone was counted only a few times. This chain joins TRBV7-9 and TRBJ2-1, with 8 bases identical to TRBD2. The CDR3 totals 16 residues. CDR1 and CDR2 (germline): SEHNR, FQNEAQ (reference sequence). Trimming took 5 bases from V and 1 from J; bases not matched to a gene: 7. The CDR3 bases are TGTGCCAGCAGCCCGAGCGGGAGTGGATCCTACAATGAGCAGTTCTTC. Its protein product is CASSPSGSGSYNEQFF.

The count of this clone is one. The gene calls are TRBV2 and TRBJ2-7, with 9 bases identical to TRBD1. The CDR3 sequence is 12 residues long. CDR1 and CDR2 (germline): SNHLY, FYNNEI. V trimming: 10 bases; J trimming: 2 bases; junction bases outside the gene matches: 3. DNA for the CDR3: TGTGCCACCGGACAGGGGACCTACGAGCAGTACTTC. This translates into CATGQGTYEQYF.

The chain joins TRBV6-1 to TRBJ1-1; 7 nucleotides line up with TRBD1. CDR1 is MNHNS, CDR2 SASEGT, per germline. The CDR3 has 13 amino acids. The trim removed 4 bases at V and 3 bases at J, leaving 2 bases unmatched. CDR3 region: CASSGQGDTEAFF. CDR3 DNA sequence: TGTGCCAGCAGTGGACAGGGAGACACTGAAGCTTTCTTT.

This CDR3 is CASSSDRGLNYGYTF. For the CDR3, the DNA is TGTGCCAGCAGCAGTGACAGGGGTCTCAACTATGGCTACACCTTC. The rearrangement uses TRBV6-5 and TRBJ1-2; 8 bases match TRBD1. V was pared by 6 bases and J by 2 bases, with 8 bases of the junction left unmatched. The germline gives CDR1 MNHEY, CDR2 SVGAGI. This CDR3 is 15 amino acids long.

The V and J genes are TRBV11-2 and TRBJ2-7; D uncertain. The germline CDR1 and CDR2 sequences are SGHAT and FQNNGV. The V end was cut by 3 bases, the J end by 3 bases, with 3 bases between. The CDR3 totals 11 residues. CDR3 protein: CASSFIYEQYF. CDR3 nucleotides: TGTGCCAGCAGCTTCATCTACGAGCAGTACTTC.

The genes are TRBV2 and TRBJ2-2, with 11 bases lining up with TRBD1. Per the germline V gene, CDR1 is SNHLY and CDR2 is FYNNEI. With 8 bases clipped from V and 7 bases from J, the junction kept 9 bases outside the gene matches. There are 15 residues in the CDR3. The CDR3 protein is CASGGQGALGGELFF. In nucleotides, the CDR3 is TGTGCCAGCGGTGGACAGGGGGCGCTGGGCGGGGAGCTGTTTTTT.

The genes are TRBV5-1 and TRBJ2-3, with D unclear. This CDR3 region has 15 residues. The V end lost 4 bases, the J end lost 3 bases, and 15 bases lay between the germline ends. Germline CDR1 SGHRS, CDR2 YFSETQ. The DNA of the CDR3 is TGCGCCAGCAGCGGAGTCCACTTTCAAACAGATACGCAGTATTTT. This gives the protein CASSGVHFQTDTQYF.

A few counts support this clone. This chain joins TRBV2 and TRBJ2-3, with 8 positions matching TRBD2. This CDR3 region has 14 residues. From germline, CDR1 is SNHLY and CDR2 FYNNEI. Unmatched junction bases numbered 7, after V lost 6 bases and J lost 5 bases. The CDR3 is CASRGRGGRDTQYF. CDR3 nucleotide sequence: TGTGCCAGCAGGGGTCGGGGGGGCAGAGATACGCAGTATTTT.

This chain joins TRBV28 and TRBJ1-3, with 7 bases matching TRBD1. The CDR3 sequence is 14 residues long. Germline assignment: CDR1 MDHEN and CDR2 SYDVKM. Losses at the gene ends were 7 bases for V and 1 base for J; bases not matched to a gene: 4. CDR3 bases: TGTGCCAGCACCCACAGGGGATCTGGAAACACCATATATTTT. It is translated as CASTHRGSGNTIYF. The full variable domain, rest sourced from reference TRBV28 and TRBJ1-3, is DVKVTQSSRYLVKRTGEKVFLECVQDMDHENMFWYRQDPGLGLRLIYFSYDVKMKEKGDIPEGYSVSREKKERFSLILESASTNQTSMYLCASTHRGSGNTIYFGEGSWLTVV.

The CDR3 loop reads CASSLAGEAYF. CDR3 nucleotides: TGTGCCAGCAGCTTAGCTGGCGAGGCGTACTTC. The chain is built from TRBV11-3 and TRBJ2-7, with no clear D. CDR1 SGHNT and CDR2 YENEEA come from the germline V gene. The CDR3 runs to 11 residues. Trimming left V 1 base short and J 12 bases short, with 10 bases between. The full variable domain, with the rest looked up from reference TRBV11-3 and TRBJ2-7, is EAGVVQSPRYKIIEKKQPVAFWCNPISGHNTLYWYLQNLGQGPELLIRYENEEAVDDSQLPKDRFSAERLKGVDSTLKIQPAELGDSAVYLCASSLAGEAYFGPGTRLTVT.

This clone was detected once. The V and J genes are TRBV9 and TRBJ2-5, with TRBD1 as a possible D gene (5 bases). CDR1 and CDR2 (germline): SGDLS, YYNGEE. Trimming shortened V by 4 bases and J by 5 bases, and 18 bases separated the two germline ends. The CDR3 runs to 15 residues. The CDR3 is CASSTSVNRGETQYF. CDR3 nucleotide sequence: TGTGCCAGCAGCACCTCGGTGAATAGGGGCGAGACCCAGTACTTC.

This clone was found a few times. The V gene is TRBV7-6, the J gene TRBJ2-1; D is ambiguous. This CDR3 comprises 13 residues. The V and J ends lost 2 bases and 2 bases respectively, with 4 bases between them. Germline values: CDR1 SGHVS, CDR2 FNYEAQ. The CDR3 DNA is TGTGCCAGCAGCTTATCAACCTACAATGAGCAGTTCTTC. This encodes CASSLSTYNEQFF. Full variable domain (outside the CDR3, taken from reference TRBV7-6 and TRBJ2-1): GAGVSQSPRYKVTKRGQDVALRCDPISGHVSLYWYRQALGQGPEFLTYFNYEAQQDKSGLPNDRFSAERPEGSISTLTIQRTEQRDSAMYRCASSLSTYNEQFFGPGTRLTVL.

This chain uses TRBV7-2 with TRBJ2-1, with D hard to call. V shed 1 base and J shed 1 base, with 11 bases lying between them. In germline, CDR1 is SGHTA, CDR2 FQGNSA. The CDR3 has 16 amino acids. The CDR3 DNA is TGTGCCAGCAGCTTAGTTTCTACTCGTTCCTACAATGAGCAGTTCTTC. Amino acid sequence: CASSLVSTRSYNEQFF.

The rearrangement joins TRBV6-5 to TRBJ2-1, with TRBD1 matching 9 bases. The trim removed 0 bases at V and 2 bases at J, leaving 2 bases unmatched. Germline CDR1 and CDR2: MNHEY and SVGAGI. This CDR3 is built from 16 residues. CDR3: CASSYSRTGAYNEQFF. The CDR3 DNA reads TGTGCCAGCAGTTACTCCCGGACAGGGGCCTACAATGAGCAGTTCTTC.

The V gene is TRBV6-1, the J gene TRBJ2-7; 13 nucleotides match TRBD2. The CDR3 is 16 residues long. Germline V gene data show CDR1 as MNHNS and CDR2 as SASEGT. With 3 bases clipped from V and 2 bases from J, the junction kept 4 bases outside the gene matches. The CDR3 DNA is TGTGCCAGCAGTGAGGGACTAGCGGGGCGAGCCTACGAGCAGTACTTC. Residues: CASSEGLAGRAYEQYF.

This chain uses TRBV2 with TRBJ2-7; 7 positions match TRBD1. Germline CDR1 SNHLY, CDR2 FYNNEI. The V segment lost 5 bases and the J segment 7 bases; nucleotides outside the gene matches: 8. The CDR3 consists of 13 residues. The CDR3: CASSQGGEAEQYF. The CDR3 DNA follows: TGTGCCAGCAGTCAAGGGGGCGAAGCTGAGCAGTACTTC.

This clone has just a few counts. The same CDR3 can be traced to other DNA sequences in this sample. V and J are TRBV7-2 and TRBJ2-5, with 16 bases matching TRBD2. The junction had 1 base not matched to a gene; V was cut back by 4 bases and J by 2 bases. The CDR3 has 16 residues. Germline V gene lookup returns CDR1 SGHTA and CDR2 FQGNSA. The CDR3 reads CASSSGLAGGQETQYF. The CDR3 DNA follows: TGTGCCAGCAGCTCGGGACTAGCGGGAGGGCAAGAGACCCAGTACTTC.

The chain links TRBV11-1 to TRBJ2-5, with D perhaps TRBD1 (5 bases). The J call is doubtful: the DNA matches TRBJ2-7 better. Germline CDR1 is SGHAT and CDR2 is FQDESV (reference sequence). The CDR3 totals 14 residues. As DNA, the CDR3 is TGTGCCAGCAGCTTAGGACAGAGCTCCTACGAGCAGTACTTC. Protein: CASSLGQSSYEQYF.

The CDR3, as DNA: TGCGCCAGCAGCGCACAGGGGCGCGTTGACGAGCAGTACTTC. Amino acid sequence: CASSAQGRVDEQYF. The V call is TRBV5-1, the J call TRBJ2-5, with 7 bases aligning to TRBD1. TRBJ2-7 matches the DNA end more closely, so the J call is doubtful. CDR1 and CDR2 (germline): SGHRS, YFSETQ. This CDR3 spans 14 amino acids.

Of note for this clone: Other DNA variants within this sample encode the same CDR3. This chain joins TRBV5-1 and TRBJ2-5; no reliable D call. Germline CDR1 and CDR2: SGHRS and YFSETQ. Trimming shortened V by 0 bases and J by 1 base, and 7 bases separated the two germline ends. The CDR3 has 14 residues. The DNA for the CDR3 is TGCGCCAGCAGCTTGGGGGCAGCCCAAGAGACCCAGTACTTC. This encodes CASSLGAAQETQYF.

The chain uses TRBV30 and TRBJ1-5, with D possibly matching TRBD1 (5 bases). Per the germline V gene, CDR1 is GTSNPN and CDR2 is SVGIG (reference sequence). Trimming removed 0 bases at V and 7 bases at J, with 16 bases between. The CDR3 is 15 amino acids. The CDR3 sequence is CAWSVRTVGGQPQHF. CDR3 sequence (DNA): TGTGCCTGGAGTGTACGAACAGTGGGGGGACAGCCCCAGCATTTT. Using reference TRBV30 and TRBJ1-5 for the parts outside the CDR3, the full variable domain is SQTIHQWPATLVQPVGSPLSLECTVEGTSNPNLYWYRQAAGRGLQLLFYSVGIGQISSEVPQNLSASRPQDRQFILSSKKLLLSDSGFYLCAWSVRTVGGQPQHFGDGTRLSIL.

In this sample, this clone turned up a few times. The DNA of the CDR3 is TGCGCCAGCAGCCAGAGGGGACAGGGAACCTCCTACAATGAGCAGTTCTTC. Amino acids: CASSQRGQGTSYNEQFF. V is TRBV4-1 and J is TRBJ2-1; 9 bases are a match to TRBD1. Trimming took 3 bases from V and 0 from J; bases not matched to a gene: 6. Germline loops: CDR1 MGHRA, CDR2 YSYEKL. This CDR3 is built from 17 residues.

The chain combines TRBV30 with TRBJ1-4; D possibly corresponds to TRBD1 (6 bases). Germline assignment: CDR1 GTSNPN and CDR2 SVGIG (reference sequence). Trimming cost V 3 bases and J 7 bases, with 18 bases left between them. The length of the CDR3 is 15 residues. CDR3 sequence (DNA): TGTGCCTGGAGCGCGCCTGGGACATTGAGTGAAAAACTGTTTTTT. This sequence encodes CAWSAPGTLSEKLFF.